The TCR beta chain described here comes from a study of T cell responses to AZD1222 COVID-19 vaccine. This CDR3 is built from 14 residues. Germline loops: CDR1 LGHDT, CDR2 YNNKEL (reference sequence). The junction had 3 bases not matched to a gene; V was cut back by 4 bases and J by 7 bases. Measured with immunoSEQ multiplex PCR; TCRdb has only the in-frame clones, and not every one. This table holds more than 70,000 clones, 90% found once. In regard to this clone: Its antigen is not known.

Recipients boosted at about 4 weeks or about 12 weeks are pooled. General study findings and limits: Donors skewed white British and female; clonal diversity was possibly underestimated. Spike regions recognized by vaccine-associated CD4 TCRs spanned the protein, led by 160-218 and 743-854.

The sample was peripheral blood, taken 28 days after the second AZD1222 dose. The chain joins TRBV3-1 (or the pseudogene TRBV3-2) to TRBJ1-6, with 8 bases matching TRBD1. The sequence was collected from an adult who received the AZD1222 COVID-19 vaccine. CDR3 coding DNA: TGTGCCAGCAGCCGATGGGACAGGAATTCACCCCTCCACTTT. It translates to CASSRWDRNSPLHF.